This is a list of T cell receptor beta chains from one sample in a study of cytomegalovirus exposure and HLA in healthy donors. Only in-frame clones appear in the TCRdb table, and some are missing; sequencing was by immunoSEQ multiplex PCR. The table has about 98,000 clones, over 80% seen once; the top ten hold around 3.6%. The sequencing sample was made of PBMCs. The receptors here all came from a female donor in good health and CMV-seropositive. The CDR3 runs from the conserved cysteine through the conserved F or W. Each record gives: J gene, V gene, D gene, CDR3 protein. The D gene is left open where the match is weak.

>TRBJ1-5|TRBV28|TRBD1
CASSLDRGIQPQHF
>TRBJ2-3|TRBV11-3|TRBD1
CASSRTGQPGDTQYF
>TRBJ2-7|TRBV21-1|NA
CASSKEGRGPSYEQYF
>TRBJ2-3|TRBV5-1|NA
CASRQGLDTQYF
>TRBJ1-3|TRBV19|NA
CASSNRDLQGGNTIYF
>TRBJ2-7|TRBV6-5|TRBD2
CASSSWTSGGAYEQYF
>TRBJ2-7|TRBV5-1|TRBD1
CASSSRQGPYEQYF
>TRBJ1-3|TRBV27|TRBD1
CASSPQTGSGNTIYF
>TRBJ2-3|TRBV7-3|TRBD2
CASSWGLAGESDTQYF
>TRBJ1-1|TRBV27|NA
CASSLKGRKTEAFF
>TRBJ2-7|TRBV4-1|NA
CASSQGVRLYEQYF
>TRBJ1-2|TRBV12-5|NA
CASGLDTIGARPNYGYTF
>TRBJ1-5|TRBV25-1|TRBD1
CASSDRGWSQPQHF
>TRBJ2-3|TRBV19|NA
CASRGGDTQYF
>TRBJ1-5|TRBV12-2|NA
CASRQHYSNQPQHF
>TRBJ1-5|TRBV19|TRBD1
CASSLRTGHQPQHF
>TRBJ2-1|TRBV5-1|NA
CASSLGGPEFF
>TRBJ1-3|TRBV7-6|NA
CASSLGARVRSGNTIYF
>TRBJ1-4|TRBV9|TRBD1
CASSVAGGARFGEKLFF
>TRBJ1-1|TRBV7-6|NA
CASSLESGGDTEAFF
>NA|TRBV2|TRBD2
CASRVLAGGRYEQYF
>TRBJ1-6|TRBV25-1|NA
CASSEYVAGIANSPLHF
>TRBJ1-3|TRBV27|TRBD1
CASSSQGAGNTIYF
>TRBJ1-1|TRBV6-1|NA
CASSEARGTEAFF
>TRBJ2-7|TRBV7-9|TRBD2
CASSLYGPSGTYEQYF
>TRBJ2-7|TRBV28|TRBD1
CASRLSGQVPYEQYF
>TRBJ2-5|TRBV5-1|NA
CASSLAARTQETQYF
>TRBJ2-5|TRBV5-4|TRBD2
CASSLLGLVARETQYF
>TRBJ2-2|TRBV15|NA
CATSREAGVARELFF
>TRBJ2-7|TRBV7-6|TRBD1
CASSPPGQNYEQYF
>TRBJ1-1|TRBV6-1|TRBD1
CASGVGQGVSEAFF
>TRBJ2-3|TRBV6-6|TRBD2
CASSYSEREDTDTQYF
>TRBJ2-1|TRBV5-1|TRBD1
CASSLSGQGYNEQFF
>TRBJ1-4|TRBV9|TRBD1
CASSGGTGTNEKLFF
>TRBJ2-2|TRBV12-5|NA
CASGPTGELFF
>TRBJ1-4|TRBV5-1|NA
CASSLGRDDEKLFF
>TRBJ1-2|TRBV2|TRBD1
CASSDRRTGGDYGYTF
>TRBJ1-4|TRBV7-2|NA
CASSLARVEKLFF
>TRBJ2-3|TRBV5-1|NA
CASSTWDTTDTQYF
>TRBJ2-1|TRBV15|TRBD2
CATSRGGREGNNEQFF